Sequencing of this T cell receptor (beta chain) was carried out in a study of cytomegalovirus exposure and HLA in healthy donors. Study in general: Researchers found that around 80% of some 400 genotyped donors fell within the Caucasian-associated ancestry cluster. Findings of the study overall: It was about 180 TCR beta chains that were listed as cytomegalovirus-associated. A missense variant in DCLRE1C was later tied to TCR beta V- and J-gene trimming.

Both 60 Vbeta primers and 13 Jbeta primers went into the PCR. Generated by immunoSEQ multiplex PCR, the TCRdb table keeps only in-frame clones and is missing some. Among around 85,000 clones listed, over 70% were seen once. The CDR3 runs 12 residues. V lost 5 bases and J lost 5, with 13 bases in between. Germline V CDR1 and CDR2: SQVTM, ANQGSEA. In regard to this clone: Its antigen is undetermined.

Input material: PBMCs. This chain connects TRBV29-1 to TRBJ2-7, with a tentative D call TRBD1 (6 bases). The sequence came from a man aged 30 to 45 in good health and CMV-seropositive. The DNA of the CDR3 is TGCAGCGTTTCATCAGGGGCCGACGAGCAGTACTTC. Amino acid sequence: CSVSSGADEQYF.